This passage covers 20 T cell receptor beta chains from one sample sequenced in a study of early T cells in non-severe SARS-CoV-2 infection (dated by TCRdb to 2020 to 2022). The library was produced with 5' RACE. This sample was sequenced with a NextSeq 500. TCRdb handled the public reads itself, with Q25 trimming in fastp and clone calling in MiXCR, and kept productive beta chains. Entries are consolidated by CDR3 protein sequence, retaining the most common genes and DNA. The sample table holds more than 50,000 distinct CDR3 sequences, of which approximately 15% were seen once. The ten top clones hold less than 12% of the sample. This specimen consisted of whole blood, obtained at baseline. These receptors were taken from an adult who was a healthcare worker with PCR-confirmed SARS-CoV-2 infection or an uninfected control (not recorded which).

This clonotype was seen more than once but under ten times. The CDR3 sequence: CASRDSSSYEQYF. CDR3 nucleotides: TGTGCCAGCAGGGACAGCAGTTCCTACGAGCAGTACTTC. The chain couples TRBV6-2 or TRBV6-3 to TRBJ2-7, with a weak D call TRBD1 (6 bases). The germline V gene has CDR1 MNHEY and CDR2 SVGEGT. The CDR3 sequence is 13 residues long. V lost 6 bases and J 1 base, leaving 10 bases between the germline ends.

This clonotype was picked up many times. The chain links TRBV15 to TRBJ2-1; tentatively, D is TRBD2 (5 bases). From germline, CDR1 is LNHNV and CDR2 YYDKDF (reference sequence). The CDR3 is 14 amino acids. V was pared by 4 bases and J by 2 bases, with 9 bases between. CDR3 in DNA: TGTGCCACCAGCAATCGGAGGACCTACAATGAGCAGTTCTTC. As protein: CATSNRRTYNEQFF.

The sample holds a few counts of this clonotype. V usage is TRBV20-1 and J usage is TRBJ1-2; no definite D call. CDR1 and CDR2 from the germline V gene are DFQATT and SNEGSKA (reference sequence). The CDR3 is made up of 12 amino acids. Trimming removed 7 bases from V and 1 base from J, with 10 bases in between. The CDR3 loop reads CSVATDNYGYTF. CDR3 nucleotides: TGCAGTGTGGCGACGGATAACTATGGCTACACCTTC.

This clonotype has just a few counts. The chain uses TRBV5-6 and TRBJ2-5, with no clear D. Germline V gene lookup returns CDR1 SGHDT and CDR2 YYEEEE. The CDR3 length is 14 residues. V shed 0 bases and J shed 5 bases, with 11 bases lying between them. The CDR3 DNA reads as TGTGCCAGCAGCTTGGGTGTTGGCCGGGAGACCCAGTACTTC. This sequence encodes CASSLGVGRETQYF.

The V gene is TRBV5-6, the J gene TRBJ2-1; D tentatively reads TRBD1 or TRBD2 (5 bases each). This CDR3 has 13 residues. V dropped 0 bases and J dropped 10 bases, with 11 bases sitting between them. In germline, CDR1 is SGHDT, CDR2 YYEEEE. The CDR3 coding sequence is TGTGCCAGCAGCTTGGGGGACCCAATCGAGCAGTTCTTC. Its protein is CASSLGDPIEQFF.

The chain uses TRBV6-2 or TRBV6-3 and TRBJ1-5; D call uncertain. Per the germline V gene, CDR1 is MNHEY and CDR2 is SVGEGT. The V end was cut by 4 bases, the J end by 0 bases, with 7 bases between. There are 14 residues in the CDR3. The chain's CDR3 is CASSFSYSNQPQHF. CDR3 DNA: TGTGCCAGCAGTTTCAGTTATAGCAATCAGCCCCAGCATTTT.

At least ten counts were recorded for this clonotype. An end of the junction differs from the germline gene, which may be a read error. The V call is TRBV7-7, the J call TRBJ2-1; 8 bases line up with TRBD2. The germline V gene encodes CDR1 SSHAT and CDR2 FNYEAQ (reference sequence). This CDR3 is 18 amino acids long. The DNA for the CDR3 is TGTGCTAGCAGCTTAGGGTCAGCCGGGACTAGCTCCTACAATGAGCAGTTCTTC. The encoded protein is CASSLGSAGTSSYNEQFF.

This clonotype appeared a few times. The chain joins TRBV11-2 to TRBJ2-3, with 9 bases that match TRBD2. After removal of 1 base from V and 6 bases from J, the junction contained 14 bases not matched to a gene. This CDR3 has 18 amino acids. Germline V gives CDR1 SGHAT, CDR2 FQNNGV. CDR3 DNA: TGTGCCAGCAGCTTAGGAGCGGGGGGCCCCGCCTTGAGGGATACGCAGTATTTT. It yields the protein CASSLGAGGPALRDTQYF.

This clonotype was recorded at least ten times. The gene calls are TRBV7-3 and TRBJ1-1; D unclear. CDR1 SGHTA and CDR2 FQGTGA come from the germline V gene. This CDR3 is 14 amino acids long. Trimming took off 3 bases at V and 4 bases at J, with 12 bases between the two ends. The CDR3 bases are TGTGCCAGCAGCTTGTTGGGGAAGAGCACTGAAGCTTTCTTT. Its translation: CASSLLGKSTEAFF.

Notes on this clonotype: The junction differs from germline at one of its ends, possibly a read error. CDR3 bases: TGCAGCGTTGAAAATAGCGGGGCCAATGAGCAGATCTTC. This codes for CSVENSGANEQIF. The chain is built from TRBV29-1 and TRBJ2-1, with TRBD2 identical over 8 bases. Germline loops: CDR1 SQVTM, CDR2 ANQGSEA. This CDR3 contains 13 residues.

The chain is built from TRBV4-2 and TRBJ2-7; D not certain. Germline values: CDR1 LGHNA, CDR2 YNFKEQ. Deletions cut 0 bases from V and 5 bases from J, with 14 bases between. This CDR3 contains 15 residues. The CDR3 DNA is TGTGCCAGCAGCCAAGATCTTGACTCAACGGACGAGCAGTACTTC. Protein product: CASSQDLDSTDEQYF.

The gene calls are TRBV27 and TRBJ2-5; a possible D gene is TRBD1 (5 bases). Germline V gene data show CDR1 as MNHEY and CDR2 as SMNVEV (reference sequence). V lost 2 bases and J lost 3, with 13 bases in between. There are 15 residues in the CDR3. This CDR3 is CASSLAGSRKETQYF. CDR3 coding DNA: TGTGCCAGCAGTTTAGCAGGGTCGCGTAAAGAGACCCAGTACTTC.

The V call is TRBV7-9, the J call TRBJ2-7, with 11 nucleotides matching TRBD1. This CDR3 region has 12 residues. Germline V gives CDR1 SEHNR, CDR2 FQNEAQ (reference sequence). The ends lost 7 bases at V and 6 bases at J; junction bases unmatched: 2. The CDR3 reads CASTGTGGEQYF. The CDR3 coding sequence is TGTGCCAGCACCGGGACAGGGGGCGAGCAGTACTTC.

The CDR3 is CASSLPRGGGAGNEQFF. Here the CDR3 DNA reads TGTGCCAGCAGCTTACCCCGCGGGGGCGGAGCGGGCAATGAGCAGTTCTTC. The genes are TRBV7-8 and TRBJ2-1; tentatively, D is TRBD2 (7 bases). The CDR3 totals 17 residues. V was trimmed by 2 bases and J by 6 bases, leaving 20 bases between them. Germline CDR1 reads SGHVS; CDR2 reads FQNEAQ.

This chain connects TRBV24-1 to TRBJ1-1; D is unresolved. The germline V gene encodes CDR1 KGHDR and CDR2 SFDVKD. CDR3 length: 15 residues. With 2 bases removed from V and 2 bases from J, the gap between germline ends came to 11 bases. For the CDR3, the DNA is TGTGCCACCAGTGATTCTAGGGCACCCAACACTGAAGCTTTCTTT. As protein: CATSDSRAPNTEAFF.

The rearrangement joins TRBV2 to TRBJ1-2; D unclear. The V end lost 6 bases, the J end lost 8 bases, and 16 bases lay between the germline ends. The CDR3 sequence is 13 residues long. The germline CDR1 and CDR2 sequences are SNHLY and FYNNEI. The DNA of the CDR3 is TGTGCCAGCAGCGGGGTGGGCCACCCGGGCTACACCTTC. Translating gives CASSGVGHPGYTF.

The CDR3 nucleotides are TGCGCCAGCAGCTCCCAGGGCGAGCAGTACTTC. It codes for CASSSQGEQYF. V and J are TRBV5-1 and TRBJ2-7; tentative D call: TRBD1 (5 bases). CDR1 is SGHRS, CDR2 YFSETQ, per germline. The V end lost 3 bases, the J end lost 6 bases, and 7 bases lay between the germline ends. The CDR3 is made up of 11 amino acids. The full variable domain, rest sourced from reference TRBV5-1 and TRBJ2-7, is KAGVTQTPRYLIKTRGQQVTLSCSPISGHRSVSWYQQTPGQGLQFLFEYFSETQRNKGNFPGRFSGRQFSNSRSEMNVSTLELGDSALYLCASSSQGEQYFGPGTRLTVT.

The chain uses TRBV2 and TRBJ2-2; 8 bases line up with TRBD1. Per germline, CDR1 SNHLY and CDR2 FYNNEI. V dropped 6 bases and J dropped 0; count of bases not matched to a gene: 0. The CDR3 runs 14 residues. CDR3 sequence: CASRGQANTGELFF. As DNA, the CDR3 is TGTGCCAGCAGGGGACAGGCGAACACCGGGGAGCTGTTTTTT.

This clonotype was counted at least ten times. The chain's CDR3 is CASSQETRATEAFF. Written as DNA, the CDR3 is TGTGCCAGCAGCCAAGAGACCAGGGCCACTGAAGCTTTCTTT. The V gene is TRBV14, the J gene TRBJ1-1; a weak D match, TRBD1 (5 bases). CDR1 and CDR2 (germline): SGHDN, FVKESK. The germline V and J ends were trimmed by 0 bases and 4 bases, with 9 bases remaining between them. This CDR3 contains 14 residues.

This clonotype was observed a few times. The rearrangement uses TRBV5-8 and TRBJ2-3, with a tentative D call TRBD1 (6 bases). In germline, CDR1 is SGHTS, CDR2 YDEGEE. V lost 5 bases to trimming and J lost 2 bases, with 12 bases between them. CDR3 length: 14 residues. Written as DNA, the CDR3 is TGTGCCAGCAGTCCGGGACATATCACAGATACGCAGTATTTT. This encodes CASSPGHITDTQYF.